Listed here are 26 T cell receptor beta chains from one sample, sequenced in a study of blood T cell repertoires in COVID-19. Repertoires were generated with immunoSEQ multiplex PCR, while TCRdb's copy carries only in-frame clones and drops some. The data show fewer than 70,000 clones, with 75% to 90% seen just once and 2.3% held by the top ten. Sequenced: peripheral blood. The source of these receptors is a human donor in a cohort sampled during active COVID-19.

As DNA, the CDR3 is TGCGCCAGCAGCCCTACGACAGGGAAGAATTCTGAAGCTTTCTTT. This translates into CASSPTTGKNSEAFF. The V and J genes are TRBV5-1 and TRBJ1-1; TRBD1 matches at 7 bases. V shed 4 bases and J 6 bases; nucleotides not matched to a gene: 12. The CDR3 spans 15 residues. Germline V CDR1 and CDR2: SGHRS, YFSETQ.

The CDR3 loop is CSALTGANTEAFF. The CDR3 nucleotides read TGCAGCGCACTGACAGGGGCGAACACTGAAGCTTTCTTT. This chain uses TRBV29-1 with TRBJ1-1; 8 nucleotides line up with TRBD1. Per the germline V gene, CDR1 is SQVTM and CDR2 is ANQGSEA. The trim removed 7 bases at V and 1 base at J, leaving 5 bases unmatched. The CDR3 covers 13 residues.

The chain joins TRBV28 to TRBJ1-4, with D perhaps matching TRBD1 (6 bases). V was cut by 10 bases and J by 8 bases, with 17 bases left in between. The CDR3 contains 13 residues. Germline-derived CDR1 and CDR2 are MDHEN and SYDVKM. CDR3 residues: CATEGGAREKLFF. The CDR3 DNA reads as TGTGCCACCGAGGGGGGGGCGCGCGAAAAACTGTTTTTT. Drawing the rest from reference TRBV28 and TRBJ1-4, the complete variable domain is DVKVTQSSRYLVKRTGEKVFLECVQDMDHENMFWYRQDPGLGLRLIYFSYDVKMKEKGDIPEGYSVSREKKERFSLILESASTNQTSMYLCATEGGAREKLFFGSGTQLSVL.

The chain recombines TRBV19 with TRBJ1-1; D unclear. Germline loops: CDR1 LNHDA, CDR2 SQIVND (reference sequence). The V gene lost 3 bases and the J gene lost 1 base, with 9 bases spanning the gap. This CDR3 spans 14 amino acids. The CDR3 protein is CASSMTPSNTEAFF. In DNA form, the CDR3 reads TGTGCCAGTAGTATGACTCCCTCGAACACTGAAGCTTTCTTT.

The rearrangement uses TRBV24-1 and TRBJ1-5, with D hard to call. Deletions cut 0 bases from V and 6 bases from J, with 17 bases between. The germline CDR1 and CDR2 sequences are KGHDR and SFDVKD. The CDR3 has 17 amino acids. CDR3: CATSDLPGIFSPQPQHF. CDR3 coding DNA: TGTGCCACCAGTGATTTGCCCGGGATCTTTAGCCCTCAGCCCCAGCATTTT.

The genes are TRBV7-9 and TRBJ1-5, with D possibly TRBD1 on 6 matching bases. V was cut by 3 bases and J by 7 bases, with 13 bases left in between. The CDR3 runs to 14 residues. CDR1 is SEHNR, CDR2 FQNEAQ, per germline (reference sequence). CDR3 coding DNA: TGTGCCAGCAGCTTGACACAGGGTGACCAGCCCCAGCATTTT. Protein product: CASSLTQGDQPQHF.

The chain couples TRBV4-3 to TRBJ1-1; weak D call: TRBD1 (5 bases). The ends were cut back, 1 base at V and 4 bases at J, with 16 bases in the middle. The germline CDR1 and CDR2 sequences are LGHNA and YSLEER. This CDR3 has 16 residues. CDR3 DNA: TGCGCCAGCAGCCAAGTTTACGGCAGGGTGGGCACTGAAGCTTTCTTT. This encodes CASSQVYGRVGTEAFF.

The rearrangement links TRBV30 to TRBJ2-7; 11 nucleotides match TRBD2. J gave up 7 bases and V 8 bases, and 10 bases lay outside the gene matches. This CDR3 has 13 amino acids. Germline V gives CDR1 GTSNPN, CDR2 SVGIG (reference sequence). CDR3 nucleotides: TGTGCCAGCCGGGGACTAGCGGTCGTTGAGCAGTACTTC. This codes for CASRGLAVVEQYF.

The chain has TRBV19 and TRBJ2-1, with 9 nucleotides matching TRBD2. Germline V gene lookup returns CDR1 LNHDA and CDR2 SQIVND (reference sequence). V lost 5 bases and J lost 5; bases outside the gene matches: 4. This CDR3 is 14 amino acids long. CDR3 DNA sequence: TGTGCCAGTAGTTTTAGCGGGAGCCACAATGAGCAGTTCTTC. Its translation: CASSFSGSHNEQFF. The entire variable domain, with the rest obtained from reference TRBV19 and TRBJ2-1, is as follows: DGGITQSPKYLFRKEGQNVTLSCEQNLNHDAMYWYRQDPGQGLRLIYYSQIVNDFQKGDIAEGYSVSREKKESFPLTVTSAQKNPTAFYLCASSFSGSHNEQFFGPGTRLTVL.

V usage is TRBV24-1 and J usage is TRBJ1-1; TRBD1 aligns across 7 bases. CDR3 length: 14 residues. Losses at the gene ends were 6 bases for V and 2 bases for J; bases not matched to a gene: 5. Per the germline V gene, CDR1 is KGHDR and CDR2 is SFDVKD. The CDR3 spells CATSRQGVNTEAFF. In DNA, the CDR3 is TGTGCCACCAGTCGACAGGGTGTAAACACTGAAGCTTTCTTT.

This sequence joins TRBV28 and TRBJ1-4; D gene ambiguous. Germline V gene data show CDR1 as MDHEN and CDR2 as SYDVKM. There are 13 residues in the CDR3. Trimming removed 6 bases at V and 8 bases at J, with 13 bases between. The chain's CDR3 is CASSEMVREKLFF. The CDR3 nucleotides read TGTGCCAGCAGCGAAATGGTCAGGGAAAAACTGTTTTTT. Combining the CDR3 with reference TRBV28 and TRBJ1-4 gives the whole variable domain DVKVTQSSRYLVKRTGEKVFLECVQDMDHENMFWYRQDPGLGLRLIYFSYDVKMKEKGDIPEGYSVSREKKERFSLILESASTNQTSMYLCASSEMVREKLFFGSGTQLSVL.

The rearrangement links TRBV19 to TRBJ2-7; D is perhaps TRBD1 (6 bases). The CDR3 consists of 12 residues. With 5 bases removed from V and 7 bases from J, the gap between germline ends came to 12 bases. The germline V gene has CDR1 LNHDA and CDR2 SQIVND (reference sequence). The CDR3 DNA reads as TGTGCCAGTAGTCTCAGGGGCCGGGAGCAGTACTTC. This sequence encodes CASSLRGREQYF. The whole variable domain, filled in from reference TRBV19 and TRBJ2-7, reads DGGITQSPKYLFRKEGQNVTLSCEQNLNHDAMYWYRQDPGQGLRLIYYSQIVNDFQKGDIAEGYSVSREKKESFPLTVTSAQKNPTAFYLCASSLRGREQYFGPGTRLTVT.

This clone was detected once. The rearrangement joins TRBV28 to TRBJ2-5; no clear D gene. Germline values: CDR1 MDHEN, CDR2 SYDVKM. This CDR3 is built from 14 residues. Deletions cut 4 bases from V and 5 bases from J, with 14 bases between. The CDR3 loop reads CASSSVLGAETQYF. The CDR3 DNA reads TGTGCCAGCAGTTCAGTTTTGGGCGCGGAGACCCAGTACTTC.

J is TRBJ1-2 and V is TRBV10-3; D perhaps matches TRBD1 (6 bases). V was trimmed by 8 bases and J by 4 bases, leaving 14 bases between them. The length of the CDR3 is 13 residues. CDR1 and CDR2 (germline): ENHRY, SYGVKD. The CDR3 bases are TGTGCCATCGGCCCCGACAGGTCCTATGGCTACACCTTC. Translating it yields CAIGPDRSYGYTF.

This clone was found a few times. This chain connects TRBV5-1 to TRBJ1-1; the D gene is possibly TRBD1 (5 bases). Trimming pared 1 base from V and 6 bases from J, leaving 13 bases between. Looked up from germline, CDR1 is SGHRS and CDR2 is YFSETQ. This CDR3 is 14 amino acids long. CDR3 DNA: TGCGCCAGCAGCTTGACAGGTATGAGGTCTGAAGCTTTCTTT. Translated: CASSLTGMRSEAFF. Looking up the rest from reference TRBV5-1 and TRBJ1-1 gives the full variable domain: KAGVTQTPRYLIKTRGQQVTLSCSPISGHRSVSWYQQTPGQGLQFLFEYFSETQRNKGNFPGRFSGRQFSNSRSEMNVSTLELGDSALYLCASSLTGMRSEAFFGQGTRLTVV.

The chain uses TRBV7-6 and TRBJ2-3, with 7 bases identical to TRBD2. The CDR3 contains 18 residues. V dropped 5 bases and J dropped 0; count of bases not matched to a gene: 14. Germline CDR1 reads SGHVS; CDR2 reads FNYEAQ. The CDR3 sequence is CASSNPLRESSSTDTQYF. CDR3 DNA sequence: TGTGCCAGCAGCAACCCCCTGCGGGAGTCATCTAGCACAGATACGCAGTATTTT. The full variable domain, completed using reference TRBV7-6 and TRBJ2-3, is GAGVSQSPRYKVTKRGQDVALRCDPISGHVSLYWYRQALGQGPEFLTYFNYEAQQDKSGLPNDRFSAERPEGSISTLTIQRTEQRDSAMYRCASSNPLRESSSTDTQYFGPGTRLTVL.

The chain carries TRBV6-1 and TRBJ1-3; 7 bases align to TRBD1. Germline values: CDR1 MNHNS, CDR2 SASEGT. The CDR3 length is 17 residues. V shed 4 bases, J shed 5 bases, and the junction held 14 bases outside the gene matches. CDR3 coding DNA: TGTGCCAGCAGTGGGACCTTGACAGGGAACGTCAGAAACACCATATATTTT. Protein product: CASSGTLTGNVRNTIYF.

The chain is built from TRBV4-3 and TRBJ2-7; 7 bases are a match to TRBD2. The CDR3 loop spans 16 amino acids. The J segment lost 4 bases and the V segment lost 0 bases, leaving 9 bases of the junction unmatched. Germline CDR1 LGHNA, CDR2 YSLEER. In DNA form, the CDR3 reads TGCGCCAGCAGCCAAGATCTGGCTAGCGGAGCATACGAGCAGTACTTC. Its protein product is CASSQDLASGAYEQYF.

V is TRBV11-2 and J is TRBJ1-4; TRBD1 aligns across 7 bases. Unmatched junction bases numbered 9, after V lost 6 bases and J lost 5 bases. Germline CDR1 is SGHAT and CDR2 is FQNNGV. This CDR3 contains 15 residues. The CDR3 DNA reads TGTGCCAGCAGAAGACCCGGGACAGAGAATGAAAAACTGTTTTTT. Protein sequence: CASRRPGTENEKLFF.

The gene calls are TRBV24-1 and TRBJ2-2; no reliable D call. Germline V gene sequence: CDR1 KGHDR, CDR2 SFDVKD. With 8 bases removed from V and 1 base from J, the gap between germline ends came to 10 bases. The CDR3 has 14 residues. CDR3 nucleotides: TGTGCCACCACAGACACCGAGAACACCGGGGAGCTGTTTTTT. As protein: CATTDTENTGELFF.

The rearrangement links TRBV3-1 (or the pseudogene TRBV3-2) to TRBJ1-1; D not resolved. This CDR3 has 18 amino acids. The germline V and J ends were trimmed by 1 base and 4 bases, with 22 bases remaining between them. Looked up from germline, CDR1 is LGHDT and CDR2 is YNNKEL (reference sequence). CDR3 sequence reads: CASSQVVQVCVVGTEAFF. For the CDR3, the DNA is TGTGCCAGCAGCCAAGTTGTGCAGGTATGCGTGGTGGGCACTGAAGCTTTCTTT.

The sample holds a few counts of this clone. The rearrangement uses TRBV7-9 and TRBJ2-7, with 8 bases aligning to TRBD2. V shed 6 bases, J shed 3 bases, and the junction held 10 bases outside the gene matches. This CDR3 region has 15 residues. Germline CDR1 reads SEHNR; CDR2 reads FQNEAQ (reference sequence). The CDR3 sequence is CASSHNGRGGYEQYF. Written as DNA, the CDR3 is TGTGCCAGCAGTCATAACGGGAGGGGAGGCTACGAGCAGTACTTC.

This chain connects TRBV18 to TRBJ1-5, with 9 bases that match TRBD1. Germline V gives CDR1 KGHSH, CDR2 LQKENI. Trimming removed 2 bases from V and 0 bases from J; junction bases left unmatched: 2. This CDR3 has 16 residues. The DNA for the CDR3 is TGTGCCAGCTCACCAACGACAGGGGGTAGCAATCAGCCCCAGCATTTT. This encodes CASSPTTGGSNQPQHF.

This sequence joins TRBV4-3 and TRBJ2-7; no reliable D call. CDR3 length equals 15 residues. Germline loops: CDR1 LGHNA, CDR2 YSLEER. Trimming cost V 3 bases and J 3 bases, with 15 bases left between them. The CDR3 loop is CASSQGYAIHYEQYF. CDR3 coding DNA: TGCGCCAGCAGCCAGGGCTACGCGATCCACTACGAGCAGTACTTC.

This chain uses TRBV18 with TRBJ1-1; D unclear. With 1 base removed from V and 3 bases from J, the gap between germline ends came to 15 bases. CDR1 is KGHSH and CDR2 is LQKENI in the germline V gene. This CDR3 is built from 16 residues. The CDR3: CASSPQTGRGDTEAFF. As DNA, the CDR3 is TGTGCCAGCTCACCACAAACCGGCCGGGGAGACACTGAAGCTTTCTTT.

The genes are TRBV4-1 and TRBJ1-3; D remains ambiguous. The length of the CDR3 is 17 residues. Trimming removed 0 bases at V and 4 bases at J, with 16 bases between. The germline CDR1 and CDR2 sequences are MGHRA and YSYEKL. The CDR3 is CASSQEALGRAGNTIYF. Here the CDR3 DNA reads TGCGCCAGCAGCCAAGAAGCGTTGGGGAGAGCGGGAAACACCATATATTTT.